The 3 T cell receptor beta chains given below trace back to one sample, sequenced in a study of regulatory T cells in long-lasting Graves disease (dated by TCRdb to the early 2020s). Library generation was performed with multiplex PCR. The reads were generated on an Illumina HiSeq 4000. To build TCR beta libraries, CDR3 regions were amplified by Arm-PCR using iRepertoire HTBI primers. TCRdb applied fastp at Q25 and MiXCR to the public reads, then kept only in-frame beta chains. Each entry is one CDR3 protein sequence, shown with its most common DNA and genes. Across this sample there are approximately 210,000 distinct CDR3 sequences, with 15% to 20% seen only once. About 20% of the sample rests with the top ten. The sample's time point label, in plain terms: newly diagnosed GD, antithyroid drugs for less than 3 months. RNA was extracted from PBMCs in TRIzol for both TCR sequencing and RNA sequencing.

Material: peripheral blood mononuclear cells (PBMCs), obtained at new diagnosis, from a patient treated with antithyroid drugs. The receptors here all came from a female donor with Graves disease.

This clonotype was observed a handful of times. The J gene is TRBJ1-5, the V gene TRBV20-1; TRBD1 matches at 10 bases. V was pared by 6 bases and J by 3 bases, with 8 bases of the junction left unmatched. Germline values: CDR1 DFQATT, CDR2 SNEGSKA (reference sequence). CDR3 length: 15 residues. The CDR3 protein is CSARRQGANNQPQHF. CDR3 nucleotides: TGCAGTGCAAGAAGACAGGGGGCGAACAATCAGCCCCAGCATTTT.

The chain couples TRBV12-3 or TRBV12-4 to TRBJ2-1, with D tentatively TRBD1 (6 bases). Trimming took 3 bases from V and 8 from J, leaving 11 bases between them. This CDR3 has 13 residues. This chain's CDR3 is CASSFSSGDEQFF. The DNA of the CDR3 is TGTGCCAGCAGTTTCTCATCAGGGGATGAGCAGTTCTTC.

Worth noting for this clonotype: A much larger clone lies one base from this, so it may be a read error. The chain has TRBV25-1 and TRBJ2-1; maybe TRBD2 (5 bases). Germline values: CDR1 MGHDK, CDR2 SYGVNS. Trimming took 0 bases from V and 2 from J, leaving 8 bases between them. CDR3 size: 15 residues. The CDR3 sequence is CASSEYRDPYNEQFF. Written as DNA, the CDR3 is TGTGCCAGCAGTGAATACCGGGATCCCTACAATGAGCAGTTCTTC.